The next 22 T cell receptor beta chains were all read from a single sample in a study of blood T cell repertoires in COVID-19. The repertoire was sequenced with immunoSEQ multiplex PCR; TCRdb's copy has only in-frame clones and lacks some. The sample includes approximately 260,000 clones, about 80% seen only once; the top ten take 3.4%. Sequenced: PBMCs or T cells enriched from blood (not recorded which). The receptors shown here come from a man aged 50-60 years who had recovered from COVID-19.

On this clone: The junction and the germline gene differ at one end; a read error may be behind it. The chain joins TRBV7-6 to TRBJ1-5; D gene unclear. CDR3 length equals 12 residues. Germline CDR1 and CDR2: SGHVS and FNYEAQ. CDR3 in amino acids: CASSKINQPQHF. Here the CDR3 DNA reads TGTGCCAGCAGCAAAATCAATCAACCCCAGCATTTT.

The DNA for the CDR3 is TGTGCCAGCAGCTCCCAGCGGGCCGCGAACACCGGGGAGCTGTTTTTT. Its translation: CASSSQRAANTGELFF. The V and J genes are TRBV5-4 and TRBJ2-2, with D perhaps TRBD2 (6 bases). The CDR3 extends over 16 amino acids. Per germline, CDR1 SGHNT and CDR2 YYREEE (reference sequence). Deletions cut 3 bases from V and 0 bases from J, with 12 bases between.

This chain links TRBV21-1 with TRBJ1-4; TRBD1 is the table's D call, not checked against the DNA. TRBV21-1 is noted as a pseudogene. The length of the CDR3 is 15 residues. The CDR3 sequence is CASSKDRPHNEKLFF. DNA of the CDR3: TGTGCCAGCAGCAAGGACAGGCCACATAATGAAAAACTGTTTTTT.

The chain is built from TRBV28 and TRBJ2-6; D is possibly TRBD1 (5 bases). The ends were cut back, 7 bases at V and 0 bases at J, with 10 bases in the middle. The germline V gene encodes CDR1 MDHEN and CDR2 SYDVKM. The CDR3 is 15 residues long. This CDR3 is CASNEGVSGANVLTF. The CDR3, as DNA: TGTGCCAGCAATGAAGGGGTCTCTGGGGCCAACGTCCTGACTTTC. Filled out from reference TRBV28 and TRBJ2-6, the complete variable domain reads DVKVTQSSRYLVKRTGEKVFLECVQDMDHENMFWYRQDPGLGLRLIYFSYDVKMKEKGDIPEGYSVSREKKERFSLILESASTNQTSMYLCASNEGVSGANVLTFGAGSRLTVL.

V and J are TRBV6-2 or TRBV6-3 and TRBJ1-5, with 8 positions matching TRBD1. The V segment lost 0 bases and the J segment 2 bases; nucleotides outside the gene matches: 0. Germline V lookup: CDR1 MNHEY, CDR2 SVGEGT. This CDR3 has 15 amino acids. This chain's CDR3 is CASSYSGQGNQPQHF. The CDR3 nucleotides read TGTGCCAGCAGTTACTCGGGACAGGGCAATCAGCCCCAGCATTTT.

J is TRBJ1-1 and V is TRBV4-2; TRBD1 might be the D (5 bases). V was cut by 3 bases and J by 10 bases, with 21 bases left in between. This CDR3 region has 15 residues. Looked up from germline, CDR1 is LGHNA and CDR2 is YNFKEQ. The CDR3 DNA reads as TGTGCCAGCAGCCAGCCTGGGGTCCAGGGAGGAGGAGCTTTCTTT. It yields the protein CASSQPGVQGGGAFF.

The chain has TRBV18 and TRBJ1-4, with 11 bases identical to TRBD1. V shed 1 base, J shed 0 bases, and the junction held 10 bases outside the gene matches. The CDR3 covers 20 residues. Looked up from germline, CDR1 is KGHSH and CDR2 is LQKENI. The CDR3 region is CASSPRIRDRGAATNEKLFF. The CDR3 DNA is TGTGCCAGCTCACCACGGATCCGGGACAGGGGGGCCGCAACTAATGAAAAACTGTTTTTT. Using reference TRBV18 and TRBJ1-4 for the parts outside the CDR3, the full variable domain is NAGVMQNPRHLVRRRGQEARLRCSPMKGHSHVYWYRQLPEEGLKFMVYLQKENIIDESGMPKERFSAEFPKEGPSILRIQQVVRGDSAAYFCASSPRIRDRGAATNEKLFFGSGTQLSVL.

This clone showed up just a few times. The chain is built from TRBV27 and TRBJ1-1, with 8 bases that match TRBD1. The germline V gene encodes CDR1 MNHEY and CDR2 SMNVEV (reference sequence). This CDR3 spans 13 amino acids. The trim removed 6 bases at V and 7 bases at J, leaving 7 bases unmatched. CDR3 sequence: CASSRYDRGEAFF. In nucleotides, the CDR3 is TGTGCCAGCAGCAGATATGACAGGGGTGAAGCTTTCTTT.

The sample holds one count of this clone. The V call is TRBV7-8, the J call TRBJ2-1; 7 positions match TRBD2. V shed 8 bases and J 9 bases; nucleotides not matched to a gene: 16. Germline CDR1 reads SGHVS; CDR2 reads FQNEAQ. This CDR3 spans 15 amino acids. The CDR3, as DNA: TGTGCCAGCTCATTGGAGGGTGGGAGGGCCTTTGAGCAGTTCTTC. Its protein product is CASSLEGGRAFEQFF.

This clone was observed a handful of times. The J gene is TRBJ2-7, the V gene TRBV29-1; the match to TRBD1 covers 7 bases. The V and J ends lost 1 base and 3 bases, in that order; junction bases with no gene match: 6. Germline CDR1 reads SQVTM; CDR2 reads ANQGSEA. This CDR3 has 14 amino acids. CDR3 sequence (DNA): TGCAGCGTTGAAGGTGGACAGGTAGGCTACGAGCAGTACTTC. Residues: CSVEGGQVGYEQYF.

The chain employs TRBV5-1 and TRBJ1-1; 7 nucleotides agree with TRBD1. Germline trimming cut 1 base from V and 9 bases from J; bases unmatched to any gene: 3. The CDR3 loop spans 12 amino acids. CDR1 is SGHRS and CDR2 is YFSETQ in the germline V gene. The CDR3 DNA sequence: TGCGCCAGCAGCTTGCCGGGACAGCAAGCTTTCTTT. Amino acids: CASSLPGQQAFF.

The CDR3 bases are TGTGCCACCAGCAGAGATATGGCCGCCCGGGGTGAAAAACTGTTTTTT. Protein: CATSRDMAARGEKLFF. The rearrangement uses TRBV15 and TRBJ1-4, with D unclear. The CDR3 sequence is 16 residues long. CDR1 is LNHNV and CDR2 is YYDKDF in the germline V gene (reference sequence). V was pared by 0 bases and J by 7 bases, with 15 bases between.

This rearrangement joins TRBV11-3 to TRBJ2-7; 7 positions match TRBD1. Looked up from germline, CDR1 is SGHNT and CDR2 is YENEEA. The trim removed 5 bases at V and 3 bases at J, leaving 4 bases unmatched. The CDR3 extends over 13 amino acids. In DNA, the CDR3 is TGTGCCAGCAGCGATCGACAGGGCTACGAGCAGTACTTC. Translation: CASSDRQGYEQYF.

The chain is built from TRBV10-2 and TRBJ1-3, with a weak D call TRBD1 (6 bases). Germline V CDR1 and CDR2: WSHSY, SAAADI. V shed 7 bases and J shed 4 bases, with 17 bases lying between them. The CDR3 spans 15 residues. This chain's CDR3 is CASTRNREKGNTIYF. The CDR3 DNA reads TGCGCCAGCACCCGTAACAGGGAAAAGGGAAACACCATATATTTT.

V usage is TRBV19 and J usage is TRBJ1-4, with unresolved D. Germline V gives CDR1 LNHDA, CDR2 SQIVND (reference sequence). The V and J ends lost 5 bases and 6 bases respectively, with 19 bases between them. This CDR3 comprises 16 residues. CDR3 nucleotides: TGTGCCAGTAGTCCCTTTTCAGGAAAGTCCTATGAAAAACTGTTTTTT. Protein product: CASSPFSGKSYEKLFF. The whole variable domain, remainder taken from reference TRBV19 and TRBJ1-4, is DGGITQSPKYLFRKEGQNVTLSCEQNLNHDAMYWYRQDPGQGLRLIYYSQIVNDFQKGDIAEGYSVSREKKESFPLTVTSAQKNPTAFYLCASSPFSGKSYEKLFFGSGTQLSVL.

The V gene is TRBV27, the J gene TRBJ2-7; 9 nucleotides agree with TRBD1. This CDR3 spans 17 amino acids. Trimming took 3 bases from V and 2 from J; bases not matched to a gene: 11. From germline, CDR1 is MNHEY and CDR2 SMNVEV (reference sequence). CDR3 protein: CASSLGQGKAPTYEQYF. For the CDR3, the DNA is TGTGCCAGCAGTTTGGGACAGGGAAAGGCTCCCACCTACGAGCAGTACTTC.

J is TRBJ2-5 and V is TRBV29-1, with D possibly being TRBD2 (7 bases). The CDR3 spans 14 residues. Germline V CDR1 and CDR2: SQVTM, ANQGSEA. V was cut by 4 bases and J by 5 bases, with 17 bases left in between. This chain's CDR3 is CSVGYRGAGETQYF. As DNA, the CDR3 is TGCAGCGTTGGCTATCGGGGGGCGGGGGAGACCCAGTACTTC.

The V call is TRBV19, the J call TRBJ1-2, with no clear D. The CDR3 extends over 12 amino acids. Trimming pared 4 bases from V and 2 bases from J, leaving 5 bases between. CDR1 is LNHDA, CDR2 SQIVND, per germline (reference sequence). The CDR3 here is CASSSGNYGYTF. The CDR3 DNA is TGTGCCAGTAGTAGCGGAAACTATGGCTACACCTTC.

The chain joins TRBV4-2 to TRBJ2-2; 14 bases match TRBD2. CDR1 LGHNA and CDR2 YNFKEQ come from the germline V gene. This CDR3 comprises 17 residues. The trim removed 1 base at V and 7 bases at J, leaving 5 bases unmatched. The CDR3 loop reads CASSQVGLAGGNGELFF. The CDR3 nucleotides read TGTGCCAGCAGCCAAGTAGGACTAGCGGGAGGAAACGGGGAGCTGTTTTTT.

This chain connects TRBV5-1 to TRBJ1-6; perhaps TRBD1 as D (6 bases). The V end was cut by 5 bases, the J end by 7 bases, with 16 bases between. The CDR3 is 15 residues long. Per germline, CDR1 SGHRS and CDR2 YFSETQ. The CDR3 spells CASRPFEGGNSPLHF. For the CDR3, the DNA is TGCGCCAGCAGACCATTTGAAGGGGGAAATTCACCCCTCCACTTT.

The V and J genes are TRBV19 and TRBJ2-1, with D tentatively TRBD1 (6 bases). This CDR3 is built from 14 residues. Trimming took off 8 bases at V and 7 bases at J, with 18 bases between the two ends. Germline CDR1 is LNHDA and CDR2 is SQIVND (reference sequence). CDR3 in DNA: TGTGCCAGTGTCCCGGGGACACCTCCGAATGAGCAGTTCTTC. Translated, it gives CASVPGTPPNEQFF.

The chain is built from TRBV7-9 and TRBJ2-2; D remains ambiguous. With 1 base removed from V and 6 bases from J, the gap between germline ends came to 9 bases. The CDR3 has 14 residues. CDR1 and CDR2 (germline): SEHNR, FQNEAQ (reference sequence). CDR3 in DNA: TGTGCCAGCAGCTTAGGGAGTTTAGCCGGGGAGCTGTTTTTT. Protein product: CASSLGSLAGELFF.